What follows are 22 T cell receptor beta chains derived from one specimen sequenced in a study of blood T cells in healthy people across ages. Primed by a sample-barcoded 5' primer and a J-beta primer mix, a second PCR proceeded for about 7 to 11 cycles. TCRdb re-called the 5' RACE reads through MiXCR, storing one row per CDR3 protein. This sample has about 930,000 distinct CDR3 sequences, with under 35% found just once. The data also belong to a second study, concerning T cells of mothers and their children.

Sequenced sample: blood. The receptors come from a woman aged 40 to 50 in good health.

The chain joins TRBV6-2 or TRBV6-3 to TRBJ2-7; unclear D gene. The V and J ends lost 6 bases and 6 bases respectively, with 18 bases between them. The CDR3 loop spans 14 amino acids. Germline loops: CDR1 MNHEY, CDR2 SVGEGT. The chain's CDR3 is CASSQSTDPLEQYF. The CDR3 nucleotides are TGTGCCAGCAGCCAATCCACCGATCCCCTCGAGCAGTACTTC.

This clonotype showed up many times. V gene TRBV7-9 combines with J gene TRBJ2-7; the D gene is possibly TRBD1 (5 bases). CDR1 SEHNR and CDR2 FQNEAQ come from the germline V gene (reference sequence). CDR3 length: 14 amino acids. With 3 bases removed from V and 2 bases from J, the gap between germline ends came to 11 bases. This CDR3 is CASSLPGKTYEQYF. In DNA form, the CDR3 reads TGTGCCAGCAGCTTGCCAGGGAAAACCTACGAGCAGTACTTC. The full variable domain, its missing parts supplied by reference TRBV7-9 and TRBJ2-7, is DTGVSQNPRHKITKRGQNVTFRCDPISEHNRLYWYRQTLGQGPEFLTYFQNEAQLEKSRLLSDRFSAERPKGSFSTLEIQRTEQGDSAMYLCASSLPGKTYEQYFGPGTRLTVT.

The chain recombines TRBV28 with TRBJ2-7; the D gene is possibly TRBD2 (6 bases). Looked up from germline, CDR1 is MDHEN and CDR2 is SYDVKM. V dropped 8 bases and J dropped 8 bases, with 10 bases sitting between them. The CDR3 loop spans 10 amino acids. For the CDR3, the DNA is TGTGCCAGCGGGACTGTAAAGCAGTACTTC. It translates to CASGTVKQYF. The complete variable domain, with remaining parts taken from reference TRBV28 and TRBJ2-7, reads DVKVTQSSRYLVKRTGEKVFLECVQDMDHENMFWYRQDPGLGLRLIYFSYDVKMKEKGDIPEGYSVSREKKERFSLILESASTNQTSMYLCASGTVKQYFGPGTRLTVT.

The chain couples TRBV6-5 to TRBJ1-2; a weak D match, TRBD1 (6 bases). Trimming removed 4 bases at V and 0 bases at J, with 15 bases between. CDR3 length: 16 residues. The germline V gene has CDR1 MNHEY and CDR2 SVGAGI. DNA for the CDR3: TGTGCCAGCAGTTCCTCCGCTGACAGGCCTAACTATGGCTACACCTTC. Residues: CASSSSADRPNYGYTF.

The genes are TRBV6-1 and TRBJ2-7, with D perhaps matching TRBD1 (6 bases). Germline V gives CDR1 MNHNS, CDR2 SASEGT. V lost 3 bases to trimming and J lost 6 bases, with 18 bases between them. The CDR3 contains 15 residues. Here the CDR3 reads CASSDSGTPSGEQYF. For the CDR3, the DNA is TGTGCCAGCAGTGATTCCGGGACACCCTCGGGCGAGCAGTACTTC.

The chain carries TRBV4-1 and TRBJ2-5; maybe TRBD2 (5 bases). The CDR3 consists of 14 residues. Germline lookup yields CDR1 MGHRA and CDR2 YSYEKL. The V end was cut by 2 bases, the J end by 2 bases, with 9 bases between. CDR3 in DNA: TGCGCCAGCAGCCAACAACTAGGGCAAGAGACCCAGTACTTC. This gives the protein CASSQQLGQETQYF.

This clonotype was observed many times. J is TRBJ2-3 and V is TRBV28; D gene ambiguous. CDR3 size: 15 residues. The V end was cut by 7 bases, the J end by 10 bases, with 24 bases between. Germline-derived CDR1 and CDR2 are MDHEN and SYDVKM. As DNA, the CDR3 is TGTGCCAGCACCTCCCGGACCTCAAATTCCAGAGCGCAGTATTTT. Translated, it gives CASTSRTSNSRAQYF.

This clonotype was observed at least ten times. The V call is TRBV7-3, the J call TRBJ2-7, with a possible D match to TRBD2 (6 bases). In germline, CDR1 is SGHTA, CDR2 FQGTGA. The CDR3 spans 14 residues. V lost 6 bases to trimming and J lost 2 bases, with 14 bases between them. The CDR3 region has the DNA TGTGCCAGCAGGGCGGGACCCGGAACCTACGAGCAGTACTTC. Translating it yields CASRAGPGTYEQYF.

This chain uses TRBV27 with TRBJ1-1, with a possible D match to TRBD1 (6 bases). Trimming removed 3 bases at V and 3 bases at J, with 11 bases between. This CDR3 spans 14 amino acids. The germline V gene encodes CDR1 MNHEY and CDR2 SMNVEV (reference sequence). The CDR3 DNA reads as TGTGCCAGCAGTTTCGGGGGGGCGGACACTGAAGCTTTCTTT. This translates into CASSFGGADTEAFF.

About this clonotype itself: With a much larger clone just one base away, this may be a read error. The chain links TRBV9 to TRBJ1-1, with a possible D match to TRBD1 (5 bases). Germline CDR1 SGDLS, CDR2 YYNGEE. This CDR3 has 14 residues. Trimming took 3 bases from V and 1 from J, leaving 10 bases between them. The CDR3 region is CASSGVTGNTEAFF. CDR3 bases: TGTGCCAGCAGCGGAGTTACAGGGAACACTGAAGCTTTCTTT. Using reference TRBV9 and TRBJ1-1 for the parts outside the CDR3, the full variable domain is DSGVTQTPKHLITATGQRVTLRCSPRSGDLSVYWYQQSLDQGLQFLIQYYNGEERAKGNILERFSAQQFPDLHSELNLSSLELGDSALYFCASSGVTGNTEAFFGQGTRLTVV.

This clonotype was recorded many times. The chain links TRBV6-6 to TRBJ1-5; D is unresolved. Germline V gene data show CDR1 as MNHNY and CDR2 as SVGAGI (reference sequence). Deletions cut 2 bases from V and 2 bases from J, with 13 bases between. The length of the CDR3 is 16 residues. CDR3 coding DNA: TGTGCCAGCAGTTACCCCCCAACAGTTGGCAATCAGCCCCAGCATTTT. This encodes CASSYPPTVGNQPQHF.

The rearrangement links TRBV12-3 or TRBV12-4 to TRBJ2-3; 7 bases fit TRBD2. The junction had 13 bases not matched to a gene; V was cut back by 5 bases and J by 11 bases. This CDR3 is built from 14 residues. CDR3 sequence: CASSTGGSADVQYF. The DNA of the CDR3 is TGTGCCAGCAGTACGGGCGGGAGCGCAGATGTGCAGTATTTT.

J is TRBJ2-1 and V is TRBV7-2; no clear D gene. Deletions cut 5 bases from V and 8 bases from J, with 25 bases between. This CDR3 has 17 amino acids. Germline lookup yields CDR1 SGHTA and CDR2 FQGNSA. In DNA form, the CDR3 reads TGTGCCAGCAGCCTCAGGCCGGGCTCCCCGGTAACCGATGAGCAGTTCTTC. Translated: CASSLRPGSPVTDEQFF.

This clonotype was detected ten times or more. The chain has TRBV9 and TRBJ2-1; no definite D call. The V end lost 0 bases, the J end lost 5 bases, and 9 bases lay between the germline ends. CDR1 and CDR2 from the germline V gene are SGDLS and YYNGEE. The CDR3 covers 14 residues. CDR3 residues: CASSVVWAHNEQFF. CDR3 sequence (DNA): TGTGCCAGCAGCGTAGTCTGGGCCCACAATGAGCAGTTCTTC.

At least ten counts were recorded for this clonotype. The V call is TRBV6-2 or TRBV6-3, the J call TRBJ1-2, with 8 bases lining up with TRBD1. The V and J ends lost 1 base and 9 bases, in that order; junction bases with no gene match: 10. The CDR3 length is 15 residues. Looked up from germline, CDR1 is MNHEY and CDR2 is SVGEGT. CDR3 in amino acids: CASSYLSGQDPSYTF. DNA for the CDR3: TGTGCCAGCAGTTACTTATCGGGACAGGATCCTAGCTACACCTTC.

For the CDR3, the DNA is TGTGCCAGCAGTTTCGGGACTAGCGGACCAAATGAGCAGTTCTTC. Translating gives CASSFGTSGPNEQFF. This chain joins TRBV12-3 or TRBV12-4 and TRBJ2-1; 11 bases map to TRBD2. Germline trimming cut 3 bases from V and 7 bases from J; bases unmatched to any gene: 5. CDR3 length: 15 residues.

This sequence joins TRBV5-1 and TRBJ2-7; 8 bases fit TRBD1. This CDR3 spans 15 amino acids. The germline V gene encodes CDR1 SGHRS and CDR2 YFSETQ. The ends lost 4 bases at V and 5 bases at J; junction bases unmatched: 11. The chain's CDR3 is CASSAGTGGNHEQYF. As DNA, the CDR3 is TGCGCCAGCAGCGCGGGGACAGGAGGTAACCACGAGCAGTACTTC.

The chain is built from TRBV20-1 and TRBJ2-3; 9 bases are shared with TRBD2. The CDR3 consists of 15 residues. Germline CDR1 DFQATT, CDR2 SNEGSKA (reference sequence). Trimming cost V 0 bases and J 6 bases; bases outside gene matches: 7. The CDR3 here is CSARDAGGPGDTQYF. The DNA for the CDR3 is TGCAGTGCTAGAGACGCGGGGGGGCCCGGCGATACGCAGTATTTT.

The rearrangement uses TRBV27 and TRBJ2-5, with 8 bases fitting TRBD2. Germline trimming cut 3 bases from V and 6 bases from J; bases unmatched to any gene: 12. The CDR3 spans 16 residues. CDR1 and CDR2 (germline): MNHEY, SMNVEV (reference sequence). The CDR3 bases are TGTGCCAGCAGTTTTAGAGTCGGGGGGGGCCGGAAGACCCAGTACTTC. This gives the protein CASSFRVGGGRKTQYF.

This chain joins TRBV6-2 or TRBV6-3 and TRBJ1-2, with TRBD1 identical over 8 bases. CDR1 and CDR2 from the germline V gene are MNHEY and SVGEGT. This CDR3 has 15 amino acids. Trimming cost V 4 bases and J 4 bases; bases outside gene matches: 8. CDR3 residues: CASSWPSDRAYGYTF. In nucleotides, the CDR3 is TGTGCCAGCAGTTGGCCCTCGGACAGGGCCTATGGCTACACCTTC.

This chain joins TRBV20-1 and TRBJ2-3; no reliable D call. The V gene's germline CDR1 is DFQATT and CDR2 SNEGSKA (reference sequence). CDR3 length equals 15 residues. V was clipped by 5 bases and J by 4 bases, with 19 bases between them. The CDR3 sequence is CSAPLGVFLPDTQYF. DNA for the CDR3: TGCAGTGCTCCCCTCGGAGTATTCCTGCCAGATACGCAGTATTTT.

This sequence joins TRBV13 and TRBJ1-1; D unresolved. The V and J ends lost 7 bases and 5 bases respectively, with 14 bases between them. The V gene's germline CDR1 is PRHDT and CDR2 FYEKMQ (reference sequence). The CDR3 is 13 amino acids. The CDR3 sequence is CASTHPQETEAFF. Written as DNA, the CDR3 is TGTGCCAGCACTCATCCGCAAGAGACTGAAGCTTTCTTT.